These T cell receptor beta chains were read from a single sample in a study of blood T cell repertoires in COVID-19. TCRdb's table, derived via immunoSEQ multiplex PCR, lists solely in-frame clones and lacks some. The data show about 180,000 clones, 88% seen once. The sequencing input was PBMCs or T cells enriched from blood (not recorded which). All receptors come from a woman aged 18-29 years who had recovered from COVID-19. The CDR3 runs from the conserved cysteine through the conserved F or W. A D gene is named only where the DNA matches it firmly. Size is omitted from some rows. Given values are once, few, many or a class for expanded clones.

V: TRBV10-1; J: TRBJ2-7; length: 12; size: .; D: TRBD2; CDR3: CASRGLAGEQYF; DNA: TGCGCCAGCAGGGGACTAGCTGGCGAGCAGTACTTC
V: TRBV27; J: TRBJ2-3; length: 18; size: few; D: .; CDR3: CASSSGETYVGVTDTQYF; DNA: TGTGCCAGCAGTTCCGGCGAGACATACGTCGGGGTCACAGATACGCAGTATTTT
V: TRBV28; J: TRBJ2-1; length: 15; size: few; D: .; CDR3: CASSPRGAPDNEQFF; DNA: TGTGCCAGCAGCCCTCGGGGGGCTCCGGACAATGAGCAGTTCTTC
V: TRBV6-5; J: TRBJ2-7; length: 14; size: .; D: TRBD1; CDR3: CASSYPGTVYEQYF; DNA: TGTGCCAGCAGTTACCCGGGGACAGTGTACGAGCAGTACTTC
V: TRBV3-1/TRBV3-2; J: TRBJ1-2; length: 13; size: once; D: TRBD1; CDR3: CASSWGQGYGYTF; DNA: TGTGCCAGCAGCTGGGGACAGGGGTATGGCTACACCTTC
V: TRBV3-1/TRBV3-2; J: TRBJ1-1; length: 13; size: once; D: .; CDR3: CASSPGRGLEAFF; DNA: TGTGCCAGCAGCCCGGGCAGGGGCCTTGAAGCTTTCTTT
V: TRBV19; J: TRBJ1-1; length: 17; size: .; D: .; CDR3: CASSRGGEYWLDTEAFF; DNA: TGTGCCAGTAGCCGGGGAGGCGAGTACTGGTTGGACACTGAAGCTTTCTTT
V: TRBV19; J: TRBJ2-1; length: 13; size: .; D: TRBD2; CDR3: CASGLALDNEQFF; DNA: TGTGCCAGTGGACTAGCGCTCGACAATGAGCAGTTCTTC
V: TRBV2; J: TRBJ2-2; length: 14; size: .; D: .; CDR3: CASSVQGPYGELFF; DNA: TGTGCCAGCAGTGTGCAGGGGCCCTACGGGGAGCTGTTTTTT
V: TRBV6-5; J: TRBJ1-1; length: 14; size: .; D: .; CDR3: CASSYNGRDTEAFF; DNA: TGTGCCAGCAGTTACAATGGCAGGGACACTGAAGCTTTCTTT
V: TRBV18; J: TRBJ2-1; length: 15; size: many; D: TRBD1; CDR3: CASSPRGTGGDEQFF; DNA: TGTGCCAGCTCACCACGGGGGACAGGTGGCGATGAGCAGTTCTTC
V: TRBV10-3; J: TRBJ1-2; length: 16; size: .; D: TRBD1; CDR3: CAISRSTGTGPHGYTF; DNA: TGTGCCATCAGTCGAAGTACGGGGACAGGACCCCATGGCTACACCTTC
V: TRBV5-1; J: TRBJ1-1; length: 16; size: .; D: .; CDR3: CASSFSLGIQNTEAFF; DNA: TGCGCCAGCAGCTTCTCGCTCGGGATACAGAACACTGAAGCTTTCTTT
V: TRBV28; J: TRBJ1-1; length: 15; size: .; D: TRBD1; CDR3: CASSASTGLIAEAFF; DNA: TGTGCCAGCAGTGCCTCGACAGGGTTGATCGCTGAAGCTTTCTTT
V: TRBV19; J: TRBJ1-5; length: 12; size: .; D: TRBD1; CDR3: CASRDRDQPQHF; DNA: TGTGCCAGTAGAGACAGGGACCAGCCCCAGCATTTT
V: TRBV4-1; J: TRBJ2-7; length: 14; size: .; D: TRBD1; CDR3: CASSQLTGVYEQYF; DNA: TGCGCCAGCAGCCAATTGACAGGGGTCTACGAGCAGTACTTC
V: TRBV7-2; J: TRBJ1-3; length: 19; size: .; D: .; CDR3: CASSLVGLGRGDSGNTIYF; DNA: TGTGCCAGCAGCTTAGTCGGGCTGGGCAGGGGCGACTCTGGAAACACCATATATTTT
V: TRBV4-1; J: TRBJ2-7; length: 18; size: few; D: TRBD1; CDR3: CASSQIGVTGQGPYEQYF; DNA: TGCGCCAGCAGCCAAATAGGGGTGACGGGACAGGGTCCCTACGAGCAGTACTTC
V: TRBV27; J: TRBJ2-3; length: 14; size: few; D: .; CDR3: CAAKRESRSDTQYF; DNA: TGTGCCGCCAAACGTGAGAGTCGGTCAGATACGCAGTATTTT
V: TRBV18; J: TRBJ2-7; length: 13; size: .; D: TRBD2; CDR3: CASSPSGSYEQYF; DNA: TGTGCCAGCTCCCCTAGCGGGAGCTACGAGCAGTACTTC
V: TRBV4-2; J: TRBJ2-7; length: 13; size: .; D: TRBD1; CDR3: CASGQGGAYEQYF; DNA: TGTGCCAGCGGACAGGGAGGCGCCTACGAGCAGTACTTC
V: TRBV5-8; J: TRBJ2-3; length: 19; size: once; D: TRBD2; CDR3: CASSLRPEGGGPRTDTQYF; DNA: TGTGCCAGCAGCTTGAGACCGGAGGGCGGGGGGCCGAGGACAGATACGCAGTATTTT
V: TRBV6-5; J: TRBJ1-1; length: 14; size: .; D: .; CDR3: CASIIAQTNTEAFF; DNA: TGTGCCAGCATAATCGCACAGACGAACACTGAAGCTTTCTTT
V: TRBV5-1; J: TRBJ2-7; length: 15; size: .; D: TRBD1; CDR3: CASSSLGTGDPEQYF; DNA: TGCGCCAGCAGCTCCCTCGGGACAGGGGATCCCGAGCAGTACTTC
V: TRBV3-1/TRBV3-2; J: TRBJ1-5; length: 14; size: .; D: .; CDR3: CASSQVAGNQPQHF; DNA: TGTGCCAGCAGCCAAGTTGCAGGGAATCAGCCCCAGCATTTT
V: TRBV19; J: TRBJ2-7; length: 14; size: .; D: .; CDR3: CASSISTSSYEQYF; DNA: TGTGCCAGTAGTATTTCGACAAGCTCCTACGAGCAGTACTTC
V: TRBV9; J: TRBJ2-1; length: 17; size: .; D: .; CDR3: CASSVDSGTVQGDEQFF; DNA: TGTGCCAGCAGCGTAGATAGCGGGACAGTTCAAGGGGATGAGCAGTTCTTC
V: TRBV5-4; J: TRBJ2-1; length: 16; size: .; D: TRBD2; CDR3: CASSSNSGDSYNEQFF; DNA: TGTGCCAGCAGCTCGAATAGCGGGGACTCCTACAATGAGCAGTTCTTC
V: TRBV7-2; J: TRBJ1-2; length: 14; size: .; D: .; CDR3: CASPPSGRLDGYTF; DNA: TGTGCCAGCCCCCCATCGGGGAGGTTGGATGGCTACACCTTC
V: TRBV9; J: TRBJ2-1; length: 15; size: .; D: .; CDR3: CASSALGGPYNEQFF; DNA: TGTGCCAGCAGCGCCCTGGGGGGACCCTACAATGAGCAGTTCTTC
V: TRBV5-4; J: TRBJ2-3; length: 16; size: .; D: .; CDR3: CASSPAPTRVTDTQYF; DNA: TGTGCCAGCAGCCCCGCGCCTACTCGTGTCACAGATACGCAGTATTTT
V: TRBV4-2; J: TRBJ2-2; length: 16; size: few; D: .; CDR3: CASSQDSTGNTGELFF; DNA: TGTGCCAGCAGCCAAGATTCGACAGGGAACACCGGGGAGCTGTTTTTT
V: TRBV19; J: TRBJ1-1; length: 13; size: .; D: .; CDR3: CASSIDGRAEAFF; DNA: TGTGCCAGTAGTATAGATGGGAGGGCTGAAGCTTTCTTT
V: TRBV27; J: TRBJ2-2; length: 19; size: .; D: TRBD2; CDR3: CASSRGTSGLPANTGELFF; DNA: TGTGCCAGCAGCCGAGGGACTAGCGGCTTGCCTGCGAACACCGGGGAGCTGTTTTTT
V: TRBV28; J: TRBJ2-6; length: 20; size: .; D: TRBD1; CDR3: CASSLLGGTGGLSGANVLTF; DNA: TGTGCCAGCAGTCTCCTGGGCGGGACAGGGGGGCTCTCTGGGGCCAACGTCCTGACTTTC
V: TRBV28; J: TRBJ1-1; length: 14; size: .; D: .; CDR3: CASSLLSGDTEAFF; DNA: TGTGCCAGCAGTTTATTGTCAGGGGACACTGAAGCTTTCTTT
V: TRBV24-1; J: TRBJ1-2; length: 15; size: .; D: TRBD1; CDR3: CATSDPGTGENGYTF; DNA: TGTGCCACCAGTGACCCCGGGACAGGGGAAAACGGCTACACCTTC
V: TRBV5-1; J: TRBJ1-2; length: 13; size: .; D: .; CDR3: CASSSGLNYGYTF; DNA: TGCGCCAGCAGCTCGGGTCTTAACTATGGCTACACCTTC
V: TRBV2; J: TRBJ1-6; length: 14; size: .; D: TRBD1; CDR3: CASSEGQFNSPLHF; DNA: TGTGCCAGCAGTGAGGGACAGTTTAATTCACCCCTCCACTTT
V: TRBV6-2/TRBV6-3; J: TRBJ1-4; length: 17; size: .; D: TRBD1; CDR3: CASSYSGQANLNEKLFF; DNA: TGTGCCAGCAGTTACTCGGGACAGGCGAACCTTAATGAAAAACTGTTTTTT
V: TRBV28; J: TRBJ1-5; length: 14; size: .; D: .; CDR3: CASSWPISNQPQHF; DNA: TGTGCCAGTAGTTGGCCGATTAGCAATCAGCCCCAGCATTTT
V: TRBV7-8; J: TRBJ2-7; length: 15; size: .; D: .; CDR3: CASSRDSPSSYEQYF; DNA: TGTGCCAGCAGTCGCGACAGCCCAAGCTCCTACGAGCAGTACTTC
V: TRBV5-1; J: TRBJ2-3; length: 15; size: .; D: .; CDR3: CASSLGGGGADTQYF; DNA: TGCGCCAGCAGCTTGGGGGGCGGGGGCGCAGATACGCAGTATTTT
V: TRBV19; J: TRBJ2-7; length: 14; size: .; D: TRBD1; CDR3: CASSSTGDTYEQYF; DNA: TGTGCCAGTAGTTCGACAGGGGATACCTACGAGCAGTACTTC
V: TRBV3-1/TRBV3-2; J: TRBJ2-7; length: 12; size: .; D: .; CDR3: CASSLSSYEQYF; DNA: TGTGCCAGCAGCCTTAGCTCCTACGAGCAGTACTTC
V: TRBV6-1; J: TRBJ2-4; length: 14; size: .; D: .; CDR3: CASSEGRQGNIQYF; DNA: TGTGCCAGCAGTGAAGGTCGGCAGGGGAACATTCAGTACTTC
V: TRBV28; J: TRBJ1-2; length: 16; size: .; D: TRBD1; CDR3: CASSSRTGYLSYGYTF; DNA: TGTGCCAGCAGCAGCCGGACAGGGTACCTTTCCTATGGCTACACCTTC
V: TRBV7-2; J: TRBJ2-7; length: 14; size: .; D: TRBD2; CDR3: CASSLTSGVYEQYF; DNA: TGTGCCAGCAGCTTAACTAGCGGGGTATACGAGCAGTACTTC
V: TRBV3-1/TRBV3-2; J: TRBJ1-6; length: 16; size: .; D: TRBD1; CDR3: CASRIDRGSYNSPLHF; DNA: TGTGCCAGCAGGATAGACAGGGGGTCCTATAATTCACCCCTCCACTTT
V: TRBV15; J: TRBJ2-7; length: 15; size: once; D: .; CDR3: CATSREGASSYEQYF; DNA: TGTGCCACCAGCAGAGAAGGGGCTAGCTCCTACGAGCAGTACTTC